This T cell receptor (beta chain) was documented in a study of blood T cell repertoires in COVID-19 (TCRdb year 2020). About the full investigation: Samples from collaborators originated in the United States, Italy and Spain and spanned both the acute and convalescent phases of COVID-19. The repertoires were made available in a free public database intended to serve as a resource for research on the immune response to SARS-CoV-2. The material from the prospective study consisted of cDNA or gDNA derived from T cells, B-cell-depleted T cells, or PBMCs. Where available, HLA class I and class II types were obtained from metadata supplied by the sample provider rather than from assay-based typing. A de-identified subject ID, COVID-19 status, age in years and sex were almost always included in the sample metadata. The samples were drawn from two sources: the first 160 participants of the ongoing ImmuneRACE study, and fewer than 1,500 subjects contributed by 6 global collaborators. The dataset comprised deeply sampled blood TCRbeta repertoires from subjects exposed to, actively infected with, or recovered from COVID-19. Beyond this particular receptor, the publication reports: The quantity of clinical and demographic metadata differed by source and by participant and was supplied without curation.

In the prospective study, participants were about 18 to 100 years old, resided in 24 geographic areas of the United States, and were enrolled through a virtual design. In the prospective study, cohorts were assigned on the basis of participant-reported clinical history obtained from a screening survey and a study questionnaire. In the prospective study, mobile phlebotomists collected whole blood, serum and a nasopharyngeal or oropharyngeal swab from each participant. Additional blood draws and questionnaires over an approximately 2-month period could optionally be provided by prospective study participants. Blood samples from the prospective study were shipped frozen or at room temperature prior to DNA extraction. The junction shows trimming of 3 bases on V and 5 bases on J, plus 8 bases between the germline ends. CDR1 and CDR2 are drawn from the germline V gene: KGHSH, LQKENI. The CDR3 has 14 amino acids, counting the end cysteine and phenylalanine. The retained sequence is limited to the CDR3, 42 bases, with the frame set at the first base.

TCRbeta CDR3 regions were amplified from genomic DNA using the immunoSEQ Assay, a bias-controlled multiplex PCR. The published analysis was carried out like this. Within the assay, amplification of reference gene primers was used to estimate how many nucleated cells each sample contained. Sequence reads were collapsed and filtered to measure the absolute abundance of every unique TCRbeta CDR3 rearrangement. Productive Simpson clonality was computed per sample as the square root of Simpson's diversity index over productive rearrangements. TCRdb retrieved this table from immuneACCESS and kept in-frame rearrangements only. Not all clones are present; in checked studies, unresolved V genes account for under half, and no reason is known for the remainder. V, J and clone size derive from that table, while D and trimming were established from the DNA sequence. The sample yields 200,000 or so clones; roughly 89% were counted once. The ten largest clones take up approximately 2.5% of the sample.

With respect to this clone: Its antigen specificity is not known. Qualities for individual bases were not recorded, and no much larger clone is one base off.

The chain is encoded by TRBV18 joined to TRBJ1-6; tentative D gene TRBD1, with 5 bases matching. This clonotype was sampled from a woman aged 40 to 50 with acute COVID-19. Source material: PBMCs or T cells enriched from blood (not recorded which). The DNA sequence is TGTGCCAGCTCACCGGACATTAATAATTCACCCCTCCACTTT. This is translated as CASSPDINNSPLHF.